This is a list of T cell receptor beta chains from one sample in a study of T cells in Graves' hyperthyroidism and ophthalmopathy. A single record per CDR3 protein comes from TCRdb applying MiXCR to the multiplex PCR reads. The repertoire holds 400,000 or so distinct CDR3 sequences, with around 15% as singletons. Input material: blood. The receptors shown here come from a man aged 50 to 60 with Graves' ophthalmopathy. Both conserved end residues are part of each CDR3. The D gene is left open where the match is weak. Only part of the rows carry a size: once, few, many, or a class if the clone is expanded.

v_gene	abundance	d_gene	j_gene	CDR3nt	CDR3aa
TRBV18	few	.	TRBJ1-6	TGTGCCAGCTCACCGGCCGGGACTTCTGATTCACCCCTCCACTTT	CASSPAGTSDSPLHF
TRBV7-2	many	.	TRBJ2-7	TGTGCCAGTAAAAGGAGTTCCTACGAGCAGTACTTC	CASKRSSYEQYF
TRBV12-5	.	.	TRBJ2-1	TGTGCTAGTGGTTTGTGTACTACGGCACTACACAATGAGCAGTTCTTC	CASGLCTTALHNEQFF
TRBV12-3/TRBV12-4	many	.	TRBJ2-5	TGTGCCAGCAGTTACACCCCCTCAGCGGAGACCCAGTACTTC	CASSYTPSAETQYF
TRBV24-1	many	.	TRBJ1-2	TGTGCCACCAGTGATTCAAGCCACTATGGCTACACCTTC	CATSDSSHYGYTF
TRBV20-1	few	.	TRBJ1-5	TGCAGTGCTCGGCGGACCGGGACATTGAGCAATCAGCCCCAGCATTTT	CSARRTGTLSNQPQHF
TRBV18	many	.	TRBJ2-1	TGTGCCAGCTCGGGGAGTGAATACAATGAGCAGTTCTTC	CASSGSEYNEQFF
TRBV11-2	many	.	TRBJ2-2	TGTGCCAGCAGGCAGAGGACCGTGAACACCGGGGAGCTGTTTTTT	CASRQRTVNTGELFF
TRBV7-6	many	.	TRBJ2-3	TGTGCCAGCAGCTTCGCCCACTATGATACGCAGTATTTT	CASSFAHYDTQYF
TRBV3-1	many	TRBD2	TRBJ2-1	TGTGCCAGCAGCCGCCGCAGCGGGACCTCAGGGAATGAGCAGTTCTTC	CASSRRSGTSGNEQFF
TRBV2	many	.	TRBJ2-7	TGTGCCAGCACCGCAATGGGAAAACCTGGGTACGAGCAGTACTTC	CASTAMGKPGYEQYF
TRBV7-8	many	.	TRBJ2-1	TGTGCCAGCAGCTTAACTACCGAAGGGGATGAGCAGTTCTTC	CASSLTTEGDEQFF